This TCR beta chain comes out of a study of T cell responses to AZD1222 COVID-19 vaccine. Using immunoSEQ multiplex PCR, the repertoire was profiled, and TCRdb retains in-frame clones only, with some absent. The sample contains approximately 130,000 clones, 88% of which appear only once. The CDR3 has 14 amino acids. CDR1 and CDR2 (germline): MNHEY, SVGAGI. V shed 4 bases and J 4 bases; nucleotides not matched to a gene: 2. The genes are TRBV6-5 and TRBJ1-1; 11 nucleotides agree with TRBD1. Sequenced material: peripheral blood, taken 28 days after the second AZD1222 dose. The TCR originated in an adult who received the AZD1222 COVID-19 vaccine. The CDR3 is CASSSGTGGTEAFF. The CDR3 region has the DNA TGTGCCAGCAGTTCCGGGACAGGGGGCACTGAAGCTTTCTTT.